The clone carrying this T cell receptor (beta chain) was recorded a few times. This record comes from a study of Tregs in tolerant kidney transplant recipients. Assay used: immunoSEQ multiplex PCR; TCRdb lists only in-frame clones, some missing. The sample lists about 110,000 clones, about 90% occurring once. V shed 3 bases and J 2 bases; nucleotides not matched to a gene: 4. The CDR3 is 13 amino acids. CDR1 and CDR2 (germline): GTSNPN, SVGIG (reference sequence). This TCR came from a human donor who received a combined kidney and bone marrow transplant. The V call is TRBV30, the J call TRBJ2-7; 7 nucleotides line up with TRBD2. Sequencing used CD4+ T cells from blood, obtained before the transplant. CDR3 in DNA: TGTGCCTGGAGCGTCGGGACTACCTACGAGCAGTACTTC. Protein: CAWSVGTTYEQYF.